The subject of this entry is one T cell receptor (beta chain). Its antigen is not known. This entry is derived from a study of cytomegalovirus exposure and HLA in healthy donors. Study details: About 200 million T cells yielded over 90 million unique TCR beta sequences in earlier analysis.

Germline loops: CDR1 WNHNN, CDR2 SYGVQD (reference sequence). Trimming cost V 0 bases and J 0 bases; bases outside gene matches: 4. This CDR3 is 16 amino acids long. 13 Jbeta primers and 60 Vbeta primers were used for the PCR. Using immunoSEQ multiplex PCR, the repertoire was profiled, and TCRdb retains in-frame clones only, with some absent. The sample has some 170,000 clones; 75% to 90% are singletons. Likely unrecorded immune exposures existed in these nominally healthy donors. Broader study findings: Most of the TCR beta V segments (in an earlier analysis) were productive either about 87% or about 30% of the time. Cytomegalovirus status was reportedly diagnosed by the classifier with high sensitivity and specificity.

The TCR originated in a woman between 18 and 30 years old in good health and CMV-seronegative. The V and J genes are TRBV10-1 and TRBJ2-5; 7 positions match TRBD1. The sample taken for sequencing was PBMCs. The CDR3 is CASSESWDSYQETQYF. CDR3 sequence (DNA): TGCGCCAGCAGTGAGTCTTGGGACAGCTACCAAGAGACCCAGTACTTC.